These T cell receptor beta chains were read from a single sample in a study of blood T cell repertoires in COVID-19. Using immunoSEQ multiplex PCR, the repertoire was profiled, and TCRdb retains in-frame clones only, with some absent. The data show approximately 90,000 clones, roughly 84% seen once. Sequenced material: peripheral blood. These receptors came from a woman aged 80 or older with acute or convalescent COVID-19. Each CDR3 is given with its conserved first and last residue. Each record gives: CDR3 length, J gene, D gene, V gene, CDR3 protein. D genes are given only for firm matches.

17 | TRBJ1-1 | TRBD1 | TRBV7-2 | CASSLLGQFSMNTEAFF
14 | TRBJ1-2 | - | TRBV5-1 | CASSLGQLSDGYTF
14 | TRBJ1-2 | - | TRBV2 | CASSDRAGSYGYTF
15 | TRBJ2-7 | TRBD1 | TRBV5-6 | CASSLATGSGYEQYF
16 | TRBJ2-3 | TRBD2 | TRBV3-1/TRBV3-2 | CASSQDWRGGRDTQYF
18 | TRBJ2-2 | TRBD2 | TRBV27 | CASSPGLEFLRGRGELFF
13 | TRBJ1-2 | TRBD1 | TRBV5-6 | CASSTGQNYGYTF
13 | TRBJ2-7 | - | TRBV6-6 | CASSYPPSLEQYF
18 | TRBJ2-6 | - | TRBV4-1 | CASSQAGTPLSGANVLTF
16 | TRBJ1-3 | TRBD1 | TRBV6-5 | CASSYSSGQGRNTIYF
14 | TRBJ2-7 | TRBD1 | TRBV11-2 | CASSLVRDRAEQYF
18 | TRBJ2-2 | TRBD1 | TRBV19 | CASSTGTGGARNTGELFF
13 | TRBJ2-1 | TRBD2 | TRBV7-3 | CASSSGSYNEQFF
12 | TRBJ1-2 | - | TRBV6-6 | CASSYPRTDHTF
15 | TRBJ1-2 | TRBD1 | TRBV7-3 | CASSLFHRDSYGYTF
16 | TRBJ1-2 | - | TRBV6-6 | CASSYSGTAAGDGYTF
14 | TRBJ2-7 | - | TRBV19 | CASSVPGHLYEQYF